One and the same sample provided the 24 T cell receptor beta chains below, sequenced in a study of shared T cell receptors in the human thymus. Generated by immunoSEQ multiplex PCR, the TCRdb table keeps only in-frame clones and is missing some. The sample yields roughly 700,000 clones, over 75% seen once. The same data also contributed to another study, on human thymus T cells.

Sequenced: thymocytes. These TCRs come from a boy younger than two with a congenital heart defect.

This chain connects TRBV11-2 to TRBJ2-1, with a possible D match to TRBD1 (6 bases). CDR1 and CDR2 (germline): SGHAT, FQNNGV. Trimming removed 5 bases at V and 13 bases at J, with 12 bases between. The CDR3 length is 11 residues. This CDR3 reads CASSMGTRQFF. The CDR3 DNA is TGTGCCAGCAGCATGGGGACACGACAGTTCTTC. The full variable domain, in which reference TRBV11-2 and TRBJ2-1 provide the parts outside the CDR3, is EAGVAQSPRYKIIEKRQSVAFWCNPISGHATLYWYQQILGQGPKLLIQFQNNGVVDDSQLPKDRFSAERLKGVDSTLKIQPAKLEDSAVYLCASSMGTRQFFGPGTRLTVL.

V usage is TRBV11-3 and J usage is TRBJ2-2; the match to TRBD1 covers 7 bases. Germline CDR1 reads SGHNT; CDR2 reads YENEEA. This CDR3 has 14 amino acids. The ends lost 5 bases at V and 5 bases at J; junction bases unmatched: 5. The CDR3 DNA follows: TGTGCCAGCAGCCCCACAGGGGTTACCGGGGAGCTGTTTTTT. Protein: CASSPTGVTGELFF.

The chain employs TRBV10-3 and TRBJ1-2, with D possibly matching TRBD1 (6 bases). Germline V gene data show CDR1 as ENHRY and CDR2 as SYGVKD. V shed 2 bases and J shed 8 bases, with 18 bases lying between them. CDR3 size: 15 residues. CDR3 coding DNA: TGTGCCATCAGTGAGAGTCCAGGGAAGGGGGAAGGCTACACCTTC. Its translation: CAISESPGKGEGYTF.

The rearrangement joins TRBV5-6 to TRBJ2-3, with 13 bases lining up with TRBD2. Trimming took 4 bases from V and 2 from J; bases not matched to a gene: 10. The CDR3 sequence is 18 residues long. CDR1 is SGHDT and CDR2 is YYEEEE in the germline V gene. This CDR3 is CASSPRTSGSGNTDTQYF. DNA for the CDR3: TGTGCCAGCAGCCCTCGGACTAGCGGGAGTGGGAACACAGATACGCAGTATTTT. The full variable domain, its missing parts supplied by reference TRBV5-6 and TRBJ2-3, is DAGVTQSPTHLIKTRGQQVTLRCSPKSGHDTVSWYQQALGQGPQFIFQYYEEEERQRGNFPDRFSGHQFPNYSSELNVNALLLGDSALYLCASSPRTSGSGNTDTQYFGPGTRLTVL.

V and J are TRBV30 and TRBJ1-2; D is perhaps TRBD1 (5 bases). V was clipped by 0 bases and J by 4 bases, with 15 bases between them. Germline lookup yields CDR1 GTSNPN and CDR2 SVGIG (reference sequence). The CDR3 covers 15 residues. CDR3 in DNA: TGTGCCTGGAGTGTACTTGTTCGGGGGGGCTATGGCTACACCTTC. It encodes CAWSVLVRGGYGYTF.

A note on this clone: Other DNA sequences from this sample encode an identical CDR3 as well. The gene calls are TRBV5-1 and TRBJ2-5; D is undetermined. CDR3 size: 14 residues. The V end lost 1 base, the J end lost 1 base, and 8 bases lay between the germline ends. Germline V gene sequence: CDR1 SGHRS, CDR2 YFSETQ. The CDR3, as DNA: TGCGCCAGCAGCTTGCTGGCAGGCCAAGAGACCCAGTACTTC. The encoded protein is CASSLLAGQETQYF.

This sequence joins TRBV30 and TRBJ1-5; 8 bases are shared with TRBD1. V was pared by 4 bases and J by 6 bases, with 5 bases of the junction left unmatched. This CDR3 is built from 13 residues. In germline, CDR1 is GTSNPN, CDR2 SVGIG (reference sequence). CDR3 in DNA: TGTGCCTGGAAAGGACAGGGTCGTCAGCCCCAGCATTTT. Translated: CAWKGQGRQPQHF.

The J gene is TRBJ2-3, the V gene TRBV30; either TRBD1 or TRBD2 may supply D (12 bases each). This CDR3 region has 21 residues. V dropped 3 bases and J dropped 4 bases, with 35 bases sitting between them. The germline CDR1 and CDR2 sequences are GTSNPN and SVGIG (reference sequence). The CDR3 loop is CAWSRDRGRSMTSGSPDTQYF. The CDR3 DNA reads TGTGCCTGGAGCCGGGACAGGGGGCGATCTATGACTAGCGGGAGTCCAGATACGCAGTATTTT.

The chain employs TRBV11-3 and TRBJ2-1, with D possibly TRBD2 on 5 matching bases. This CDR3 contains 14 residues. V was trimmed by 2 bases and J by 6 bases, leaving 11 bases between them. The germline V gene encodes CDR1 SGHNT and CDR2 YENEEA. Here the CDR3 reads CASSLQPGINEQFF. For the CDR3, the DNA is TGTGCCAGCAGCTTACAACCGGGGATCAATGAGCAGTTCTTC.

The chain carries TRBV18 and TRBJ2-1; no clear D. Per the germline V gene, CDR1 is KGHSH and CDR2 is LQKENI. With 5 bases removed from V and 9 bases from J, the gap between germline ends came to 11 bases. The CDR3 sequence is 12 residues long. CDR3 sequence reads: CASSFRRGEQFF. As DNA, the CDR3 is TGTGCCAGCTCATTCCGGAGAGGTGAGCAGTTCTTC.

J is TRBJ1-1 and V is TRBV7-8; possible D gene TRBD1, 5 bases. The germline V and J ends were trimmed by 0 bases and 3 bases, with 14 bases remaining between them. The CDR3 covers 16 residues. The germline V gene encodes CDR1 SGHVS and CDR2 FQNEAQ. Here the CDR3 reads CASSLAGGGIYTEAFF. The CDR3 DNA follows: TGTGCCAGCAGCTTAGCCGGCGGGGGAATTTACACTGAAGCTTTCTTT. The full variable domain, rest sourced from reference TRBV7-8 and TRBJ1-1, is GAGVSQSPRYKVAKRGQDVALRCDPISGHVSLFWYQQALGQGPEFLTYFQNEAQLDKSGLPSDRFFAERPEGSVSTLKIQRTQQEDSAVYLCASSLAGGGIYTEAFFGQGTRLTVV.

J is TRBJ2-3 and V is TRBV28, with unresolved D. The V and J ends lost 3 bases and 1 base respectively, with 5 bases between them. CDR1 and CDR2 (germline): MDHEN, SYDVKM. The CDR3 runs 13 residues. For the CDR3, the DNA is TGTGCCAGCAGTTTCCGGGGCACAGATACGCAGTATTTT. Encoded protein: CASSFRGTDTQYF.

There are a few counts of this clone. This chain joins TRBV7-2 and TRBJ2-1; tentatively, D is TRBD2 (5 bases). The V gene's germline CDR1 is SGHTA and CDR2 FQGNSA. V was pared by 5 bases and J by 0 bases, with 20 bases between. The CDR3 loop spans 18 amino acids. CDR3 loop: CASSPRAVPYGSYNEQFF. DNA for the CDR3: TGTGCCAGCAGCCCTAGAGCGGTCCCTTATGGCTCCTACAATGAGCAGTTCTTC.

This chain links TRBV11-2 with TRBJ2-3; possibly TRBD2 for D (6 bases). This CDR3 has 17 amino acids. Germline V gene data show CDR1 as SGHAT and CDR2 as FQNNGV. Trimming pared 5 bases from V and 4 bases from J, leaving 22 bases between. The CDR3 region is CASSDRLVWDSADTQYF. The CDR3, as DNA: TGTGCCAGCAGCGACCGACTAGTATGGGATAGCGCAGATACGCAGTATTTT.

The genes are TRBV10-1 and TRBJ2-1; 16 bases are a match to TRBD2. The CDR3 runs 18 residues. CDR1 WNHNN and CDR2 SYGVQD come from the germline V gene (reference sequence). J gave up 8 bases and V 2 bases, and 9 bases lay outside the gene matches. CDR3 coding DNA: TGCGCCAGCAGTGAGCCAGGGACTAGCGGGAGGGCCGGCGATGAGCAGTTCTTC. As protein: CASSEPGTSGRAGDEQFF.

The CDR3, as DNA: TGTGCCAGCAGCCAATTGGGACTAGCGGAAAGCTCCTACGAGCAGTACTTC. This sequence encodes CASSQLGLAESSYEQYF. This chain connects TRBV4-2 to TRBJ2-7, with 11 bases identical to TRBD2. This CDR3 has 17 amino acids. The germline V gene encodes CDR1 LGHNA and CDR2 YNFKEQ. V was clipped by 2 bases and J by 0 bases; unmatched bases: 6.

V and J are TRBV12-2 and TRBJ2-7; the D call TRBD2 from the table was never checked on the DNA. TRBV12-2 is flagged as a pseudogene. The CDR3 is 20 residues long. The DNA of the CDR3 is TGTGCAAGTCGCTTAGGGGGGGGACTAGCGGGAGGTTCCCCGGAGAACGAGCAGTACTTC. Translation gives CASRLGGGLAGGSPENEQYF.

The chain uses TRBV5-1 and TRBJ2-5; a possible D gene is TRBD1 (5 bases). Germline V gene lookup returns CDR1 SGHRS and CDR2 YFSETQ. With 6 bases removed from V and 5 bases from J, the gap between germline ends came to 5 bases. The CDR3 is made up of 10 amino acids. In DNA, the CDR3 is TGCGCCAGCAAGGGGGAGACCCAGTACTTC. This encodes CASKGETQYF. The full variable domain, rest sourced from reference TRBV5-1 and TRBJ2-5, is KAGVTQTPRYLIKTRGQQVTLSCSPISGHRSVSWYQQTPGQGLQFLFEYFSETQRNKGNFPGRFSGRQFSNSRSEMNVSTLELGDSALYLCASKGETQYFGPGTRLLVL.

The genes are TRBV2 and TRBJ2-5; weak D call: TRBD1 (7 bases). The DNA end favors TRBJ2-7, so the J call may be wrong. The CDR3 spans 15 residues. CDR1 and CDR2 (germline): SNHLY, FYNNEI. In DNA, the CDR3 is TGTGCCAGCAGTGAAGCCAGGGGGGCTGAGCGCGAGCAGTACTTC. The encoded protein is CASSEARGAEREQYF.

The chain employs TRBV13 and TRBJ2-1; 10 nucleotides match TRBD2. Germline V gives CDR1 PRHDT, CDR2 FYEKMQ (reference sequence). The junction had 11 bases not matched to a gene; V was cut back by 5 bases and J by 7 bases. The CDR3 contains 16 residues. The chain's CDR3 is CASSPQTSGPWNEQFF. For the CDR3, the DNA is TGTGCCAGCAGCCCCCAGACTAGCGGGCCTTGGAATGAGCAGTTCTTC.

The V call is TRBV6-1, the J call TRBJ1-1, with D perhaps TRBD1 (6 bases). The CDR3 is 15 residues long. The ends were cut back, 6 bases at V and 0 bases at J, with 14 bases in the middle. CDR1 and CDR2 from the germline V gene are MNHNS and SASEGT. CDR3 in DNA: TGTGCCAGCAGACCGGGACAACTGATGAACACTGAAGCTTTCTTT. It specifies CASRPGQLMNTEAFF.

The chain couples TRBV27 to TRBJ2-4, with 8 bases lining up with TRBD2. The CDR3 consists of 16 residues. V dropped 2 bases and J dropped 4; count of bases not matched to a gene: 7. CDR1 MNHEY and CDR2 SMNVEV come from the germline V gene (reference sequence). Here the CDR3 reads CASSLKREGPKNIQYF. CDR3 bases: TGTGCCAGCAGTTTAAAACGGGAGGGCCCGAAAAACATTCAGTACTTC.

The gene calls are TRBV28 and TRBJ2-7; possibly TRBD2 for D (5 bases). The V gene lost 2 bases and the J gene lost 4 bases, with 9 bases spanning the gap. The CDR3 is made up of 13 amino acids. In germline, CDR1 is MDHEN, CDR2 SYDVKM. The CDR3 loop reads CASSLKGGYEQYF. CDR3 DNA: TGTGCCAGCAGTTTAAAAGGCGGGTACGAGCAGTACTTC.

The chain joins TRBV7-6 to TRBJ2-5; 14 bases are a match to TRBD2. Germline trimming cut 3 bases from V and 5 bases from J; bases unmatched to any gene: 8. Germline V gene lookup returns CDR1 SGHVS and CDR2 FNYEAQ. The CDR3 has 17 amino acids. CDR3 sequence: CASSFRLAGGPFETQYF. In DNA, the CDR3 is TGTGCCAGCAGCTTCAGACTAGCGGGAGGGCCGTTTGAGACCCAGTACTTC.